This T cell receptor (beta chain) originates from a study of T cells in Graves' hyperthyroidism and ophthalmopathy. Germline V CDR1 and CDR2: MDHEN, SYDVKM. This CDR3 is built from 13 residues. V lost 5 bases, J lost 9 bases, and 16 bases lay in between. Regions amplified from RNA transcripts were the TCR beta CDR3 regions. HTBI primers drove first-round RT-PCR of the TCR CDR3. TCRdb redid the calling of the multiplex PCR reads with MiXCR, one entry per CDR3 protein. Of about 480,000 distinct CDR3 sequences listed, less than 25% are singletons. The chain carries TRBV28 and TRBJ1-1; possibly TRBD1 for D (5 bases). The clonotype comes from a woman aged 30 to 39 with Graves' ophthalmopathy. Sample: blood. The CDR3 DNA follows: TGTGCCAGCAGTACCCAGGGAGGGATTAAAGCTTTCTTT. This codes for CASSTQGGIKAFF.